This TCR beta chain was profiled in a study of blood T cell repertoires in COVID-19. Study-wide background: Sources were T cells, B-cell-depleted T cells, or PBMCs; the material itself was cDNA or gDNA.

The data were produced by immunoSEQ multiplex PCR, yet TCRdb's version contains in-frame clones alone and is incomplete. This sample has some 180,000 clones, with approximately 90% found just once. In this sample, this clone turned up once. The V gene's germline CDR1 is PRHDT and CDR2 FYEKMQ (reference sequence). The CDR3 spans 14 residues. The trim removed 2 bases at V and 6 bases at J, leaving 4 bases unmatched. The Seattle patients joined while their infection was active and were tracked longitudinally afterward. This TCR was recovered from a man younger than 35 with COVID-19, enrolled during active disease. The gene calls are TRBV13 and TRBJ2-7, with TRBD2 matching over 10 bases. The sequencing input was peripheral blood. CDR3 DNA sequence: TGTGCCAGCAGCTTACGTCTAGCGGGAGTCGAGCAGTACTTC. It specifies CASSLRLAGVEQYF.